This passage covers 14 T cell receptor beta chains from one sample sequenced in a study of blood T cell repertoires in COVID-19. Using immunoSEQ multiplex PCR, the repertoire was profiled, and TCRdb retains in-frame clones only, with some absent. The table includes approximately 140,000 clones, 70% to 85% detected once. The sequenced sample consisted of peripheral blood. These receptors all stem from a woman aged 80 or older in a cohort sampled during active or convalescent COVID-19.

The V and J genes are TRBV7-9 and TRBJ1-6; 7 positions agree with TRBD1. The V gene end was trimmed by 5 bases and the J gene end by 0 bases; junction bases not matched to a gene: 10. The CDR3 has 18 residues. Germline CDR1 and CDR2: SEHNR and FQNEAQ (reference sequence). CDR3 loop: CASSPTTGIYSYNSPLHF. The CDR3 region has the DNA TGTGCCAGCAGCCCCACGACAGGGATCTACTCCTATAATTCACCCCTCCACTTT.

The genes are TRBV3-1 (or the pseudogene TRBV3-2) and TRBJ2-1, with TRBD2 matching 11 bases. The CDR3 is 16 amino acids. CDR1 and CDR2 from the germline V gene are LGHDT and YNNKEL (reference sequence). V was clipped by 4 bases and J by 6 bases; unmatched bases: 8. The CDR3, as DNA: TGTGCCAGCAGCCGAGTAGCGGGGGGGCTCCCCAATGAGCAGTTCTTC. Residues: CASSRVAGGLPNEQFF.

The chain combines TRBV5-5 with TRBJ2-2; weak D call: TRBD1 (8 bases). Germline V CDR1 and CDR2: SGHKS, YYEKEE (reference sequence). Trimming removed 4 bases at V and 4 bases at J, with 17 bases between. This CDR3 contains 16 residues. CDR3 nucleotide sequence: TGTGCCAGCAGCCCTACAGGGGGGGGCCTCACCGGGGAGCTGTTTTTT. It is translated as CASSPTGGGLTGELFF.

Comment on this clone: The sample contains more than one DNA sequence encoding this CDR3. V usage is TRBV7-2 and J usage is TRBJ1-2; D is ambiguous. There are 14 residues in the CDR3. CDR1 and CDR2 from the germline V gene are SGHTA and FQGNSA. The ends were cut back, 1 base at V and 2 bases at J, with 8 bases in the middle. This CDR3 reads CASSLGAGNYGYTF. CDR3 nucleotide sequence: TGTGCCAGCAGCTTAGGTGCGGGGAACTATGGCTACACCTTC.

The CDR3 region is CASRAGGQGSEKLFF. The CDR3 DNA reads TGCGCCAGCAGAGCAGGGGGACAGGGCAGTGAAAAACTGTTTTTT. The rearrangement joins TRBV4-1 to TRBJ1-4, with 9 positions matching TRBD1. The CDR3 totals 15 residues. V lost 6 bases, J lost 7 bases, and 9 bases stayed unmatched. Germline-derived CDR1 and CDR2 are MGHRA and YSYEKL.

The chain uses TRBV25-1 and TRBJ1-1; tentatively, D is TRBD1 (6 bases). This CDR3 is 15 amino acids long. Germline CDR1 and CDR2: MGHDK and SYGVNS. Trimming cost V 7 bases and J 4 bases, with 19 bases left between them. Here the CDR3 DNA reads TGTGCCAGCATGAAATCAACAGGGTTCTTCACTGAAGCTTTCTTT. This sequence encodes CASMKSTGFFTEAFF.

This clone showed up just once. This chain joins TRBV6-5 and TRBJ1-5; no firm D call. With 6 bases removed from V and 6 bases from J, the gap between germline ends came to 18 bases. Germline V gives CDR1 MNHEY, CDR2 SVGAGI. CDR3 length: 15 amino acids. CDR3 sequence (DNA): TGTGCCAGCAGATCGATCCGGGCGGGTATTCAGCCCCAGCATTTT. It yields the protein CASRSIRAGIQPQHF.

The V call is TRBV5-8, the J call TRBJ2-3; maybe TRBD2 (6 bases). The CDR3 has 17 amino acids. V lost 0 bases and J lost 0, with 14 bases in between. Germline CDR1 SGHTS, CDR2 YDEGEE. CDR3 region: CASSLGTTSLSTDTQYF. For the CDR3, the DNA is TGTGCCAGCAGCTTGGGGACTACCTCACTCAGCACAGATACGCAGTATTTT.

The J gene is TRBJ2-5, the V gene TRBV27; 10 bases are a match to TRBD2. V was pared by 5 bases and J by 3 bases, with 12 bases of the junction left unmatched. Germline lookup yields CDR1 MNHEY and CDR2 SMNVEV (reference sequence). CDR3 length: 17 amino acids. The CDR3 region has the DNA TGTGCCAGCAGTCCGACCCTACTAGCGGGGACTAAAGAGACCCAGTACTTC. Translated, it gives CASSPTLLAGTKETQYF.

This clone has ten or more counts. The chain is built from TRBV12-3 or TRBV12-4 and TRBJ1-6; TRBD1 agrees at 7 bases. Trimming at V came to 5 bases and at J to 7 bases, leaving 2 bases not matched to a gene. The CDR3 spans 13 residues. The CDR3 DNA reads TGTGCCAGCAGTAAGGGGGCCAATTCACCCCTCCACTTT. Amino acid sequence: CASSKGANSPLHF.

The chain is built from TRBV10-3 and TRBJ2-3; 11 bases match TRBD2. The germline gives CDR1 ENHRY, CDR2 SYGVKD. V shed 6 bases, J shed 0 bases, and the junction held 2 bases outside the gene matches. This CDR3 comprises 15 residues. In DNA form, the CDR3 reads TGTGCCATCAGAACTAGCGGGGGAAGCACAGATACGCAGTATTTT. Amino acids: CAIRTSGGSTDTQYF.

The rearrangement links TRBV19 to TRBJ2-1; D might be TRBD1 (6 bases). Germline CDR1 LNHDA, CDR2 SQIVND (reference sequence). V gave up 6 bases and J gave up 3 bases, with 12 bases separating them. The CDR3 totals 14 residues. CDR3 sequence (DNA): TGTGCCAGTAGCTCCGGGACACACTACAATGAGCAGTTCTTC. This encodes CASSSGTHYNEQFF.

The J gene is TRBJ1-4, the V gene TRBV28; TRBD1 aligns across 7 bases. Germline lookup yields CDR1 MDHEN and CDR2 SYDVKM. Trimming removed 5 bases from V and 7 bases from J; junction bases left unmatched: 7. The CDR3 extends over 14 amino acids. CDR3 protein: CASSRQGLSEKLFF. The CDR3 DNA reads as TGTGCCAGCAGTCGACAGGGATTGAGTGAAAAACTGTTTTTT.

This chain uses TRBV11-2 with TRBJ2-4; TRBD2 aligns across 7 bases. Germline V gene sequence: CDR1 SGHAT, CDR2 FQNNGV. This CDR3 is built from 15 residues. V lost 5 bases, J lost 0 bases, and 4 bases stayed unmatched. CDR3 amino acids: CASSPAGVAKNIQYF. The CDR3, as DNA: TGTGCCAGCAGCCCGGCGGGGGTAGCCAAAAACATTCAGTACTTC.